This section outlines one T cell receptor (beta chain) sequence together with its context. After removal of 1 base from V and 2 bases from J, the junction contained 10 bases not matched to a gene. This CDR3 has 17 amino acids. Per germline, CDR1 SGHTA and CDR2 FQGNSA. TCRdb keeps only in-frame clones here, not all; method: immunoSEQ multiplex PCR. There are 60,000 to 70,000 clones in the sample; 87% occur only once, and about 1.3% lies in the top ten. This record belongs to a study of OX40 agonist ivuxolimab in advanced cancers. The chain recombines TRBV7-2 with TRBJ2-7, with 8 bases aligning to TRBD2. The specimen comprised CD4+ or CD8+ T cells sorted from blood, sampled in a trial of the OX40 agonist ivuxolimab. The source is an adult with an advanced solid tumor such as melanoma, head and neck, liver or kidney cancer. CDR3 loop: CASSLVPLSGAPYEQYF. The CDR3 DNA reads as TGTGCCAGCAGCTTAGTTCCTCTTAGCGGGGCGCCCTACGAGCAGTACTTC.